The 14 T cell receptor beta chains presented below share a single source sample, sequenced in a study of T cells after yellow fever vaccination (dated 2019 in TCRdb). The label giving this sample's treatment or condition can be read as: live attenuated yellow fever vaccine strain. The method was 5' RACE. The sequencer was an Illumina HiSeq 2500. TCRdb handled the public reads itself, with Q25 trimming in fastp and clone calling in MiXCR, and kept productive beta chains. Identical CDR3 proteins give one entry, which carries the most common genes and DNA. Across this sample there are approximately 550,000 distinct CDR3 sequences, with approximately 15% seen only once. Over 11% of the sample is held by the ten biggest clonotypes. The source material was PBMCs, sampled on the day of the yellow fever booster vaccination. The receptors here all came from a man aged 25 to 45 who received the YFV17D yellow fever vaccine.

The CDR3 loop reads CSARGWQGHEQYF. Here the CDR3 DNA reads TGCAGTGCTAGAGGGTGGCAGGGACACGAGCAGTACTTC. This rearrangement joins TRBV20-1 to TRBJ2-7; TRBD1 or TRBD2 may be the D gene (5 bases each). Trimming took off 1 base at V and 5 bases at J, with 12 bases between the two ends. The CDR3 loop spans 13 amino acids. The V gene's germline CDR1 is DFQATT and CDR2 SNEGSKA (reference sequence).

Only a few counts were recorded for this clonotype. One junction end does not reproduce the germline sequence, and a read error may be involved. In DNA form, the CDR3 reads TGCGCCAGCAGCTTGGCCGGGGGGACAAGCTCTTTT. It yields the protein CASSLAGGTSSF. The rearrangement uses TRBV5-1 and TRBJ1-3; maybe TRBD1 (6 bases). The CDR3 contains 12 residues. Germline V gives CDR1 SGHRS, CDR2 YFSETQ. The variable domain in full, with the rest retrieved from reference TRBV5-1 and TRBJ1-3, is KAGVTQTPRYLIKTRGQQVTLSCSPISGHRSVSWYQQTPGQGLQFLFEYFSETQRNKGNFPGRFSGRQFSNSRSEMNVSTLELGDSALYLCASSLAGGTSSFGEGSWLTVV.

This chain connects TRBV27 to TRBJ2-3, with 8 nucleotides matching TRBD1. With V trimmed by 4 bases and J by 6 bases, 6 bases remained unmatched. Germline-derived CDR1 and CDR2 are MNHEY and SMNVEV (reference sequence). This CDR3 has 14 residues. CDR3 DNA: TGTGCCAGCAGTTCAGACAGGGGTAGGGATACGCAGTATTTT. This translates into CASSSDRGRDTQYF.

This clonotype was recorded a few times. V usage is TRBV20-1 and J usage is TRBJ1-6; D gene ambiguous. CDR3 size: 14 residues. Per the germline V gene, CDR1 is DFQATT and CDR2 is SNEGSKA (reference sequence). V lost 0 bases to trimming and J lost 5 bases, with 8 bases between them. Here the CDR3 DNA reads TGCAGTGCTAGAGATCGAAGCCATAATTCACCCCTCCACTTT. This gives the protein CSARDRSHNSPLHF.

The rearrangement uses TRBV20-1 and TRBJ2-1; 7 bases are a match to TRBD2. CDR3 length equals 12 residues. Germline V gene lookup returns CDR1 DFQATT and CDR2 SNEGSKA (reference sequence). V lost 5 bases and J lost 12; bases outside the gene matches: 10. Here the CDR3 DNA reads TGCAGTGCTCGTTCCTCTCTAGCGGCGCAGTTCTTC. Its protein product is CSARSSLAAQFF.

This clonotype was seen a handful of times. An end of the junction differs from the germline gene, which may be a read error. This chain links TRBV12-3 or TRBV12-4 with TRBJ1-1; no clear D gene. The CDR3 length is 14 residues. The CDR3 loop reads CASSPRRTNAEAFF. As DNA, the CDR3 is TGTGCCAGCAGTCCACGACGGACGAACGCTGAAGCTTTCTTT.

This clonotype was seen ten or more times. The CDR3 sequence is CASKNTYEQYF. DNA for the CDR3: TGCGCCAGCAAGAACACCTACGAGCAGTACTTC. The chain carries TRBV5-1 and TRBJ2-7; D call uncertain. Germline V lookup: CDR1 SGHRS, CDR2 YFSETQ. The CDR3 runs to 11 residues. Trimming cost V 6 bases and J 2 bases, with 6 bases left between them.

The V and J genes are TRBV15 and TRBJ1-1; 7 bases map to TRBD1. Trimming removed 5 bases from V and 0 bases from J; junction bases left unmatched: 3. Germline V gene data show CDR1 as LNHNV and CDR2 as YYDKDF (reference sequence). The CDR3 is made up of 14 amino acids. CDR3 nucleotide sequence: TGTGCCACCAGCGGGGACAGATTGAACACTGAAGCTTTCTTT. Translating gives CATSGDRLNTEAFF.

This sequence joins TRBV4-1 and TRBJ2-2; TRBD1 is a possible D gene (5 bases). The CDR3 consists of 18 residues. V was shortened by 0 bases and J by 5 bases, with 19 bases between the two germline ends. The germline CDR1 and CDR2 sequences are MGHRA and YSYEKL. The CDR3 DNA reads TGCGCCAGCAGCCAAGAAAGGAAGGCAGGGTATGCGACCGGGGAGCTGTTTTTT. Protein product: CASSQERKAGYATGELFF.

This clonotype was recorded a few times. The chain employs TRBV28 and TRBJ2-2; 8 nucleotides agree with TRBD1. After removal of 10 bases from V and 8 bases from J, the junction contained 12 bases not matched to a gene. CDR3 length equals 14 residues. CDR1 is MDHEN, CDR2 SYDVKM, per germline. CDR3 nucleotides: TGTGCCACCCGCACTCCAGGGGGCGCAGGGGAGCTGTTTTTT. It encodes CATRTPGGAGELFF.

The chain recombines TRBV5-5 with TRBJ2-1; a weak D match, TRBD2 (5 bases). The CDR3 spans 16 residues. The germline gives CDR1 SGHKS, CDR2 YYEKEE (reference sequence). V was clipped by 2 bases and J by 0 bases, with 12 bases between them. The CDR3 loop reads CASSFSDWSSYNEQFF. The CDR3 DNA reads TGTGCCAGCAGCTTTTCGGACTGGAGCTCCTACAATGAGCAGTTCTTC.

This clonotype was picked up many times. The rearrangement uses TRBV3-1 and TRBJ2-7, with D possibly being TRBD1 or TRBD2 (5 bases each). The V end lost 4 bases, the J end lost 2 bases, and 12 bases lay between the germline ends. Germline CDR1 LGHDT, CDR2 YNNKEL (reference sequence). The CDR3 consists of 14 residues. CDR3 region: CASSPRDATYEQYF. Written as DNA, the CDR3 is TGTGCCAGCAGCCCTCGGGACGCCACCTACGAGCAGTACTTC.

The chain employs TRBV7-2 and TRBJ1-1; D not resolved. The CDR3 length is 13 residues. V was cut by 3 bases and J by 6 bases, with 11 bases left in between. The germline V gene encodes CDR1 SGHTA and CDR2 FQGNSA. The chain's CDR3 is CASSFRSIAEAFF. The CDR3 region has the DNA TGTGCCAGCAGCTTCAGGAGTATCGCTGAAGCTTTCTTT.

J is TRBJ2-3 and V is TRBV2; TRBD1 matches 7 bases. The germline V gene encodes CDR1 SNHLY and CDR2 FYNNEI. This CDR3 has 14 residues. The V and J ends lost 11 bases and 4 bases, in that order; junction bases with no gene match: 12. The CDR3 DNA sequence: TGTGCCTCCCGACAGGGCAGTCTGGCAGATACGCAGTATTTT. It specifies CASRQGSLADTQYF.